This paragraph reports one T cell receptor beta chain. Specified time point: after dendritic cell vaccination, including at tumor progression/relapse. The method was immunoSEQ multiplex PCR; TCRdb's version includes in-frame clones alone and lacks a portion of them. The sample lists tens of thousands of clones; around 85% were seen once. The data originate from a study of glioma-infiltrating T cells after dendritic cell vaccination. Trimming left V 1 base short and J 4 bases short, with 11 bases between. This CDR3 spans 16 amino acids. Germline V gene lookup returns CDR1 LGHNA and CDR2 YSLEER. The chain combines TRBV4-3 with TRBJ2-6; no firm D call. The clonotype originates from a human donor with glioblastoma. The material sequenced was blood, taken after dendritic cell vaccination. CDR3 sequence: CASSQGNEAGANVLTF. As DNA, the CDR3 is TGCGCCAGCAGCCAAGGCAACGAGGCCGGGGCCAACGTCCTGACTTTC.